These 18 T cell receptor beta chains share one sample of origin, sequenced in a study of STAT3 mutations in large granular lymphocyte leukemia. Regarding the study as a whole: At least one immunodominant TCR beta clonotype appeared in every T-cell large granular lymphocyte leukemia patient.

These TCRs are of unknown antigen specificity. TCRdb's copy holds only in-frame clones and misses some; the assay was immunoSEQ multiplex PCR. The table records 9,400 or so clones, around nine tenths of them present only once. The sample was peripheral blood mononuclear cells. The receptor source for this set is a man of 80 years or more with T-cell large granular lymphocyte leukemia. Some clones in this sample may be carry-over from other donors' samples.

The rearrangement joins TRBV6-5 to TRBJ2-7; D perhaps matches TRBD1 (5 bases). CDR1 and CDR2 from the germline V gene are MNHEY and SVGAGI. V shed 5 bases and J shed 4 bases, with 9 bases lying between them. The CDR3 is 12 amino acids. The CDR3 protein is CASSPDRYEQYF. DNA for the CDR3: TGTGCCAGCAGTCCCGACAGATACGAGCAGTACTTC.

This rearrangement joins TRBV7-9 to TRBJ1-2; a possible D gene is TRBD1 (5 bases). The CDR3 runs to 16 residues. V lost 5 bases, J lost 1 base, and 17 bases lay in between. Germline V gene data show CDR1 as SEHNR and CDR2 as FQNEAQ (reference sequence). CDR3 amino acids: CASSPDGTGHNYGYTF. The CDR3 DNA sequence: TGTGCCAGCAGCCCCGACGGTACAGGCCATAACTATGGCTACACCTTC.

The chain's CDR3 is CASSQGLGVPDSPLHF. CDR3 sequence (DNA): TGCGCCAGCAGCCAAGGACTGGGGGTCCCTGATTCACCCCTCCACTTT. The chain uses TRBV4-3 and TRBJ1-6, with D possibly matching TRBD1 (5 bases). The V gene lost 1 base and the J gene lost 8 bases, with 15 bases spanning the gap. This CDR3 region has 16 residues. CDR1 and CDR2 (germline): LGHNA, YSLEER.

The rearrangement joins TRBV19 to TRBJ1-2, with D possibly TRBD1 on 5 matching bases. From germline, CDR1 is LNHDA and CDR2 SQIVND (reference sequence). The CDR3 is 13 amino acids. V was trimmed by 10 bases and J by 4 bases, leaving 16 bases between them. CDR3 loop: CATGFGTAYGYTF. DNA of the CDR3: TGTGCCACGGGCTTCGGGACGGCCTATGGCTACACCTTC.

The chain is built from TRBV6-5 and TRBJ1-3; D remains unclear. Looked up from germline, CDR1 is MNHEY and CDR2 is SVGAGI. Trimming left V 0 bases short and J 0 bases short, with 6 bases between. The length of the CDR3 is 15 residues. CDR3 residues: CASSYSGSSGNTIYF. The DNA for the CDR3 is TGTGCCAGCAGTTACTCGGGGAGCTCTGGAAACACCATATATTTT.

The V call is TRBV30, the J call TRBJ1-4; TRBD1 matches 9 bases. The CDR3 is made up of 15 amino acids. V lost 1 base to trimming and J lost 8 bases; unmatched junction nucleotides: 8. The germline gives CDR1 GTSNPN, CDR2 SVGIG (reference sequence). The CDR3 loop reads CAWSGDTGGEEKLFF. As DNA, the CDR3 is TGTGCCTGGAGTGGAGATACAGGGGGCGAGGAAAAACTGTTTTTT.

The gene calls are TRBV6-1 and TRBJ1-2; possibly TRBD1 for D (6 bases). Trimming removed 4 bases at V and 2 bases at J, with 11 bases between. This CDR3 has 14 residues. Germline V lookup: CDR1 MNHNS, CDR2 SASEGT. The CDR3 spells CASSAPQGNYGYTF. The DNA for the CDR3 is TGTGCCAGCAGTGCCCCTCAGGGGAACTATGGCTACACCTTC.

The chain uses TRBV5-4 and TRBJ2-2; TRBD1 agrees at 7 bases. Germline-derived CDR1 and CDR2 are SGHNT and YYREEE (reference sequence). CDR3 length: 13 amino acids. The ends lost 4 bases at V and 4 bases at J; junction bases unmatched: 1. The CDR3 loop reads CASSRQGTGELFF. CDR3 DNA sequence: TGTGCCAGCAGCCGACAGGGCACCGGGGAGCTGTTTTTT. Filled out from reference TRBV5-4 and TRBJ2-2, the complete variable domain reads ETGVTQSPTHLIKTRGQQVTLRCSSQSGHNTVSWYQQALGQGPQFIFQYYREEENGRGNFPPRFSGLQFPNYSSELNVNALELDDSALYLCASSRQGTGELFFGEGSRLTVL.

The chain recombines TRBV7-9 with TRBJ1-6; possible D gene TRBD1, 5 bases. The ends were cut back, 5 bases at V and 7 bases at J, with 15 bases in the middle. CDR3 length: 15 amino acids. Germline V gene sequence: CDR1 SEHNR, CDR2 FQNEAQ (reference sequence). CDR3 amino acids: CASSRRGSQNSPLHF. DNA of the CDR3: TGTGCCAGCAGCCGGAGGGGCAGTCAAAATTCACCCCTCCACTTT.

The chain is built from TRBV11-2 and TRBJ1-2; D is unclear. CDR3 size: 13 residues. Germline V gene sequence: CDR1 SGHAT, CDR2 FQNNGV. V was clipped by 3 bases and J by 4 bases, with 9 bases between them. Here the CDR3 reads CASSLAGSYGYTF. The CDR3 DNA is TGTGCCAGCAGCTTGGCCGGGAGCTATGGCTACACCTTC. Together with reference TRBV11-2 and TRBJ1-2, the CDR3 gives the full variable domain: EAGVAQSPRYKIIEKRQSVAFWCNPISGHATLYWYQQILGQGPKLLIQFQNNGVVDDSQLPKDRFSAERLKGVDSTLKIQPAKLEDSAVYLCASSLAGSYGYTFGSGTRLTVV.

This sequence joins TRBV5-4 and TRBJ1-2, with 7 bases lining up with TRBD1. The V segment lost 4 bases and the J segment 6 bases; nucleotides outside the gene matches: 12. The V gene's germline CDR1 is SGHNT and CDR2 YYREEE (reference sequence). The CDR3 spans 15 residues. This CDR3 reads CASSPEGDRVDGYTF. DNA for the CDR3: TGTGCCAGCAGCCCGGAGGGCGACAGGGTGGATGGCTACACCTTC.

The V and J genes are TRBV5-1 and TRBJ2-7; the match to TRBD1 covers 9 bases. The CDR3 has 14 amino acids. CDR1 and CDR2 from the germline V gene are SGHRS and YFSETQ. The V gene end was trimmed by 4 bases and the J gene end by 7 bases; junction bases not matched to a gene: 9. CDR3 nucleotide sequence: TGCGCCAGCAGCAATGGACAGGGGAGCGGGGAGCAGTACTTC. Translated, it gives CASSNGQGSGEQYF.

The CDR3 DNA sequence: TGCAGCGACAAAGACTTTAAGATGTCTGGCTACACCTTC. Translation: CSDKDFKMSGYTF. The chain has TRBV29-1 and TRBJ1-2, with D unclear. The length of the CDR3 is 13 residues. V was shortened by 7 bases and J by 7 bases, with 19 bases between the two germline ends. The germline V gene encodes CDR1 SQVTM and CDR2 ANQGSEA.

V usage is TRBV19 and J usage is TRBJ1-6; D gene unclear. The CDR3 loop spans 13 amino acids. V was trimmed by 10 bases and J by 6 bases, leaving 13 bases between them. The germline CDR1 and CDR2 sequences are LNHDA and SQIVND (reference sequence). The CDR3 sequence is CATTRGLNSPLHF. In DNA form, the CDR3 reads TGTGCCACCACTCGAGGGCTTAATTCACCCCTCCACTTT.

The rearrangement joins TRBV5-1 to TRBJ1-1; D is possibly TRBD1 (6 bases). The CDR3 has 15 residues. Germline assignment: CDR1 SGHRS and CDR2 YFSETQ. Deletions cut 5 bases from V and 6 bases from J, with 20 bases between. The CDR3 loop reads CASRRNRVEGAEAFF. The DNA for the CDR3 is TGCGCCAGCAGAAGGAACAGGGTAGAGGGGGCTGAAGCTTTCTTT.

The V gene is TRBV6-5, the J gene TRBJ1-2; unclear D gene. Germline V gene lookup returns CDR1 MNHEY and CDR2 SVGAGI. Trimming cost V 6 bases and J 3 bases, with 11 bases left between them. CDR3 length equals 13 residues. Here the CDR3 reads CASSPGSYYGYTF. In nucleotides, the CDR3 is TGTGCCAGCAGCCCGGGGAGTTACTATGGCTACACCTTC.

The genes are TRBV7-9 and TRBJ2-1; 9 bases map to TRBD1. V was pared by 5 bases and J by 5 bases, with 7 bases of the junction left unmatched. CDR3 size: 15 residues. Germline V gene data show CDR1 as SEHNR and CDR2 as FQNEAQ (reference sequence). The CDR3: CASSATGGSDNEQFF. In DNA form, the CDR3 reads TGTGCCAGCAGCGCAACAGGGGGCTCTGACAATGAGCAGTTCTTC.

The rearrangement links TRBV19 to TRBJ2-7; D could derive from TRBD1 or TRBD2 (5 bases each). The V end lost 9 bases, the J end lost 2 bases, and 14 bases lay between the germline ends. The germline V gene encodes CDR1 LNHDA and CDR2 SQIVND (reference sequence). CDR3 length: 13 amino acids. CDR3 sequence reads: CASTRDGTYEQYF. The DNA for the CDR3 is TGTGCCAGCACCAGGGACGGGACCTACGAGCAGTACTTC.